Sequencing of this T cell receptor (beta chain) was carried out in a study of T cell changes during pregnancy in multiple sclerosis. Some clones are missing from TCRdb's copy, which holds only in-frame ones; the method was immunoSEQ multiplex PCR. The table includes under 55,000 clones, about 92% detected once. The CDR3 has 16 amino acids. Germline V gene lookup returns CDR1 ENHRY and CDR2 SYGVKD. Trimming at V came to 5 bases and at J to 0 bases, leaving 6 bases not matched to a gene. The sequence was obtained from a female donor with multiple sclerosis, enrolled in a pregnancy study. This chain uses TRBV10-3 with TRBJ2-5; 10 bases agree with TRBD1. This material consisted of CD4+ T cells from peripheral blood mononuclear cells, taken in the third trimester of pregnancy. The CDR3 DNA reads TGTGCCATCAGTTCCCAGACAGGGGGCGACCAAGAGACCCAGTACTTC. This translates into CAISSQTGGDQETQYF.